The rows below give T cell receptor beta chains drawn from one sample of a study of cytomegalovirus exposure and HLA in healthy donors. TCRdb keeps only in-frame clones here, not all; method: immunoSEQ multiplex PCR. The sample records about 160,000 clones, roughly 80% being singletons. The sequencing input was PBMCs. The receptor source for this set is a woman under 30 in good health and CMV-seronegative. CDR3s include the opening cysteine and the closing phenylalanine or tryptophan. The D gene is left open where the match is weak. Size is omitted from some rows. Given values are once, few, many or a class for expanded clones.

j_call v_call d_call clone_size cdr3_aa cdr3_nt
TRBJ2-5 TRBV19 TRBD2 NA CASMEREVLGETQYF TGTGCCAGTATGGAGCGGGAGGTGCTGGGAGAGACCCAGTACTTC
TRBJ2-4 TRBV2 NA NA CASSVETTAQNIQYF TGTGCCAGCAGCGTAGAGACTACAGCCCAAAACATTCAGTACTTC
TRBJ2-7 TRBV7-6 NA once CASSLGQSSYEQYF TGTGCCAGCAGCTTAGGACAGTCATCTTACGAGCAGTACTTC
TRBJ2-7 TRBV4-2 NA NA CASSQDLPYEQYF TGTGCCAGCAGCCAAGATCTACCTTACGAGCAGTACTTC
TRBJ2-5 TRBV5-6 TRBD2 NA CASSLEGGAGVGETQYF TGTGCCAGCAGCTTGGAAGGGGGAGCGGGAGTTGGAGAGACCCAGTACTTC
TRBJ2-3 TRBV30 NA NA CAWSVRGSLELDTQYF TGTGCCTGGAGTGTACGGGGTAGCCTGGAGTTAGATACGCAGTATTTT
TRBJ1-2 TRBV9 TRBD1 few CASSVERQGAKYGYTF TGTGCCAGCAGCGTAGAGAGACAGGGGGCTAAGTATGGCTACACCTTC
TRBJ2-5 TRBV28 TRBD1 NA CASGLRRRTGLETQYF TGTGCCAGCGGCCTTCGTCGACGGACAGGGCTGGAGACCCAGTACTTC
TRBJ2-7 TRBV11-3 TRBD1 NA CASSAQTGAGHEQYF TGTGCCAGCAGCGCCCAGACAGGGGCAGGACACGAGCAGTACTTC
TRBJ2-1 TRBV9 TRBD2 few CASSSTSGSSNEQFF TGTGCCAGCAGCTCTACTAGCGGGAGTTCAAATGAGCAGTTCTTC
TRBJ1-5 TRBV28 TRBD1 few CASSLTGGNQPQHF TGTGCCAGCAGTTTGACAGGGGGTAATCAGCCCCAGCATTTT
TRBJ2-1 TRBV9 NA NA CASSVTDRSYNEQFF TGTGCCAGCAGCGTAACAGACCGCTCCTACAATGAGCAGTTCTTC
TRBJ2-7 TRBV10-3 TRBD2 NA CAIRERGYEQYF TGTGCCATCAGGGAGCGGGGGTACGAGCAGTACTTC
TRBJ2-2 TRBV6-4 NA medium-sized CASSDSQDTGELFF TGTGCCAGCAGTGACTCGCAGGACACCGGGGAGCTGTTTTTT
TRBJ2-3 TRBV6-5 NA NA CASSYSTHVTDTQYF TGTGCCAGCAGTTACTCTACTCATGTCACAGATACGCAGTATTTT
TRBJ2-5 TRBV5-4 TRBD2 NA CASSRTSGVQETQYF TGTGCCAGCAGCCGGACTAGCGGGGTTCAAGAGACCCAGTACTTC
TRBJ2-5 TRBV5-1 NA few CASSFGGNQETQYF TGCGCCAGCAGCTTTGGGGGGAACCAAGAGACCCAGTACTTC